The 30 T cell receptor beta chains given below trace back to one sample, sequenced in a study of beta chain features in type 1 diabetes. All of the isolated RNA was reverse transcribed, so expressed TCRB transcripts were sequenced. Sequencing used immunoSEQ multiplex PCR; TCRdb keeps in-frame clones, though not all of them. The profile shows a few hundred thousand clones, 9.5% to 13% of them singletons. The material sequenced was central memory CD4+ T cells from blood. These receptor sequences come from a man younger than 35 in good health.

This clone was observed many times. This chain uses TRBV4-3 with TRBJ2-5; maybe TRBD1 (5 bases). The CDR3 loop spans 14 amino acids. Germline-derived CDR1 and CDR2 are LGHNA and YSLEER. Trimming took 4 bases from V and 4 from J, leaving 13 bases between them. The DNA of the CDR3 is TGCGCCAGCAGCCCACTTTGGGGCGGAGAGACCCAGTACTTC. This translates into CASSPLWGGETQYF.

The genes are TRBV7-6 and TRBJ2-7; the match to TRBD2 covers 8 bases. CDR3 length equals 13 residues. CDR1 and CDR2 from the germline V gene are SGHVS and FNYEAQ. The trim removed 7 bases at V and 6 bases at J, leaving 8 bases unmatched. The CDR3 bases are TGTGCCAGCACCCGAGGGGCGGGAGGCGAGCAGTACTTC. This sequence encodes CASTRGAGGEQYF.

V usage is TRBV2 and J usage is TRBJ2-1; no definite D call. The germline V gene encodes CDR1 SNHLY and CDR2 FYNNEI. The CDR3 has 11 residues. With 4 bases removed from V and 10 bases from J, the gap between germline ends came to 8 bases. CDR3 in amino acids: CASSGRWEQFF. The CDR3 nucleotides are TGTGCCAGCAGTGGTAGGTGGGAGCAGTTCTTC.

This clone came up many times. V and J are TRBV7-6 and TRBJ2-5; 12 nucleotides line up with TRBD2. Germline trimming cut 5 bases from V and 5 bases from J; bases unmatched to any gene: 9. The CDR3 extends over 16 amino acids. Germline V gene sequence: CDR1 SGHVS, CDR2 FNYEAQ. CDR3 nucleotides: TGTGCCAGCAGCCCCGCTGGGCTAGCGGGAGGGGAGACCCAGTACTTC. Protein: CASSPAGLAGGETQYF.

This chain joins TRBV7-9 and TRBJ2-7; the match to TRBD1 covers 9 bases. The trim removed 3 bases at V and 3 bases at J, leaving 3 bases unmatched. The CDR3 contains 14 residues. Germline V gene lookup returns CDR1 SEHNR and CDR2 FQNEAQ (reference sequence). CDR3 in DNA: TGTGCCAGCAGCTTGACAGGGGGTGGCTACGAGCAGTACTTC. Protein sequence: CASSLTGGGYEQYF.

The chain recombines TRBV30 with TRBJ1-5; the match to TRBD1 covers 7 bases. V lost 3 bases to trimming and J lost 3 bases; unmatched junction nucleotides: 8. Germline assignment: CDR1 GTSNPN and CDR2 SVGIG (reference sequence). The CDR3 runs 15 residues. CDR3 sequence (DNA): TGTGCCTGGAGGGGAAGACAGGGAATCAATCAGCCCCAGCATTTT. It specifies CAWRGRQGINQPQHF.

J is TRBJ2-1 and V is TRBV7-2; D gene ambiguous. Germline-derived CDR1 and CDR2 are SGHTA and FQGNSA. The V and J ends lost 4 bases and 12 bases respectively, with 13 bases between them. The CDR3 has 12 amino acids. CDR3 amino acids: CASSSQSRSQFF. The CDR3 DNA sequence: TGTGCCAGCAGCTCTCAATCCCGGTCGCAGTTCTTC. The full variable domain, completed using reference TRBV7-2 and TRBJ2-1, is GAGVSQSPSNKVTEKGKDVELRCDPISGHTALYWYRQSLGQGLEFLIYFQGNSAPDKSGLPSDRFSAERTGGSVSTLTIQRTQQEDSAVYLCASSSQSRSQFFGPGTRLTVL.

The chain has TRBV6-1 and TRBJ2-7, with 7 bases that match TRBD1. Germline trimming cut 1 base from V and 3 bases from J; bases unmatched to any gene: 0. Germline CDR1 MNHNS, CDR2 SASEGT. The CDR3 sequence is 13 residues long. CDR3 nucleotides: TGTGCCAGCAGTGAAGGGGACAGCTACGAGCAGTACTTC. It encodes CASSEGDSYEQYF.

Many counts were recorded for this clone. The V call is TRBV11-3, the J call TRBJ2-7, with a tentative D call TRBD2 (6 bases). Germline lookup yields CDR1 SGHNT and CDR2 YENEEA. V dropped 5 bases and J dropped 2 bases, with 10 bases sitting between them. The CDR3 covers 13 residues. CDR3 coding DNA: TGTGCCAGCAGCCCCGGGAGCACCTACGAGCAGTACTTC. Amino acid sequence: CASSPGSTYEQYF.

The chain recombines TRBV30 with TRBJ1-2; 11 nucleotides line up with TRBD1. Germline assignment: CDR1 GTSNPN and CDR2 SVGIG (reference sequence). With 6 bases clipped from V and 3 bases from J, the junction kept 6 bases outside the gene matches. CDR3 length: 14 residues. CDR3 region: CACGRDRGDYGYTF. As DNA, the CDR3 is TGTGCCTGCGGCAGGGACAGGGGGGACTATGGCTACACCTTC.

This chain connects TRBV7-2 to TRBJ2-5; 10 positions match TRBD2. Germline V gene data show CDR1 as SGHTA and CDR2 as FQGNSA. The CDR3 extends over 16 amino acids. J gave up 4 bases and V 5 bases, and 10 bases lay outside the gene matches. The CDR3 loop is CASSLVELAGRETQYF. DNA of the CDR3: TGTGCCAGCAGCCTAGTCGAACTAGCGGGACGAGAGACCCAGTACTTC.

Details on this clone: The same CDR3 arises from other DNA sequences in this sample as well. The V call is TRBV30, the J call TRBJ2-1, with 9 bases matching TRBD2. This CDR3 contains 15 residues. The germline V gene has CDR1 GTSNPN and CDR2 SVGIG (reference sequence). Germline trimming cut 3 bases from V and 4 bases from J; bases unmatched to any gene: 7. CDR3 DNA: TGTGCCTGGAGCGCCGGGACTAGCAGTTACAATGAGCAGTTCTTC. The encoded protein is CAWSAGTSSYNEQFF.

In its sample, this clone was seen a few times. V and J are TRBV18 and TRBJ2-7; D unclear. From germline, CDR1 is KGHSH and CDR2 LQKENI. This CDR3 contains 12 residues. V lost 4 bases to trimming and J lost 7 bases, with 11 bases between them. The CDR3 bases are TGTGCCAGCTCACGTGAAACGCGAGAGCAGTACTTC. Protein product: CASSRETREQYF.

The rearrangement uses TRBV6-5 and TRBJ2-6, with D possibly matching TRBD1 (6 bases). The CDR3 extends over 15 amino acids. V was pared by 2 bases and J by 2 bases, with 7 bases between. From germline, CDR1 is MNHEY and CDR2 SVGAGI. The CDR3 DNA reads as TGTGCCAGCAGTTACGAGGGGGCTGGGGCCAACGTCCTGACTTTC. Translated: CASSYEGAGANVLTF.

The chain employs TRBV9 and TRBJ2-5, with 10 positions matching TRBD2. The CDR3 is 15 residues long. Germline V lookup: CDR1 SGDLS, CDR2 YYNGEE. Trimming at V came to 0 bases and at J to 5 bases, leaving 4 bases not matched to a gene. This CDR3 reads CASSVELSGRETQYF. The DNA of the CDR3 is TGTGCCAGCAGCGTAGAACTTAGCGGGAGGGAGACCCAGTACTTC.

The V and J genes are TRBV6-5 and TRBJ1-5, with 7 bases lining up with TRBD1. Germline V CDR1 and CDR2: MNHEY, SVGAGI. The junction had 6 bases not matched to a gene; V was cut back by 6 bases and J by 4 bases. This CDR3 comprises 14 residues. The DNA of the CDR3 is TGTGCCAGCAGCACGGGACAGTTAAATCAGCCCCAGCATTTT. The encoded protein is CASSTGQLNQPQHF.

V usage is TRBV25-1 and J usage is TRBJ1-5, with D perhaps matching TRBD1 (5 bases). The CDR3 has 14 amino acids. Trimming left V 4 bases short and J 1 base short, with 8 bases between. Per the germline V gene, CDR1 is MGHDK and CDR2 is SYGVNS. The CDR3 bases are TGTGCCAGCAGTGGCCGGGACAGCAATCAGCCCCAGCATTTT. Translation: CASSGRDSNQPQHF. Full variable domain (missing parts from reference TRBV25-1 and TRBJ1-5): EADIYQTPRYLVIGTGKKITLECSQTMGHDKMYWYQQDPGMELHLIHYSYGVNSTEKGDLSSESTVSRIRTEHFPLTLESARPSHTSQYLCASSGRDSNQPQHFGDGTRLSIL.

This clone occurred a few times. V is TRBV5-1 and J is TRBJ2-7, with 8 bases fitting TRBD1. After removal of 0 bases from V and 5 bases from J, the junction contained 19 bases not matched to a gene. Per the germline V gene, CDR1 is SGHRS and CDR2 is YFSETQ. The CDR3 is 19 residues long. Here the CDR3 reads CASSLGWAQGDGFEDEQYF. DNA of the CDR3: TGCGCCAGCAGCTTGGGCTGGGCACAGGGGGACGGATTCGAGGACGAGCAGTACTTC.

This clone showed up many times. The CDR3 DNA reads as TGTGCCATCAGGCCGCTAGCGGGAGAGACCAATGAGCAGTTCTTC. Translated: CAIRPLAGETNEQFF. The gene calls are TRBV10-3 and TRBJ2-1; TRBD2 matches at 10 bases. Germline lookup yields CDR1 ENHRY and CDR2 SYGVKD. This CDR3 region has 15 residues. The ends lost 6 bases at V and 6 bases at J; junction bases unmatched: 8.

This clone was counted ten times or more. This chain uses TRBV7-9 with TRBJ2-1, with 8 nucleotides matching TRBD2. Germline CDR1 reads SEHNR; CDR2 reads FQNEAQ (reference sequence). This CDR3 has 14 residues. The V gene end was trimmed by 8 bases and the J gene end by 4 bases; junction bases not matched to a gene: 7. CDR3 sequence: CASGLAGGYNEQFF. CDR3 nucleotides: TGTGCCAGCGGACTAGCCGGGGGGTACAATGAGCAGTTCTTC.

The CDR3 protein is CASRIGSGLVGPGYTF. DNA for the CDR3: TGTGCCAGCAGGATCGGATCGGGACTAGTAGGTCCTGGCTACACCTTC. The gene calls are TRBV7-2 and TRBJ1-2, with D perhaps matching TRBD1 (5 bases). Germline CDR1 reads SGHTA; CDR2 reads FQGNSA. CDR3 length: 16 amino acids. Between the trimmed V and J ends, which lost 6 bases and 7 bases, there was a span of 24 bases.

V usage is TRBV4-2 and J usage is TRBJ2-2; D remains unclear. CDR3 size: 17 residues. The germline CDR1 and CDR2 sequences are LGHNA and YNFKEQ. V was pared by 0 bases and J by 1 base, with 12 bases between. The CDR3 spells CASSQDPYLGNTGELFF. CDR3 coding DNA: TGTGCCAGCAGCCAAGACCCTTATTTAGGGAACACCGGGGAGCTGTTTTTT.

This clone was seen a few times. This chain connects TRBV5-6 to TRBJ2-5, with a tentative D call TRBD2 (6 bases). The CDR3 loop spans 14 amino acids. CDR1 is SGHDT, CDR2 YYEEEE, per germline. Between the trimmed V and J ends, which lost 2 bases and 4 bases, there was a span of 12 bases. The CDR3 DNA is TGTGCCAGCAGCTTCCGGGGGTTAGGAGAGACCCAGTACTTC. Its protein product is CASSFRGLGETQYF.

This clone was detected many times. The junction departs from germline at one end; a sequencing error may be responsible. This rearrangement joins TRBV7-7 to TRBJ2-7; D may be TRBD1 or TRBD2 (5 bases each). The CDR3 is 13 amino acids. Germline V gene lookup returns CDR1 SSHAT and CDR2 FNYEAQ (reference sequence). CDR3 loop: CASSLAGAGEQYF. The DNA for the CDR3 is TGTGCTAGCAGCTTAGCCGGGGCCGGCGAGCAGTACTTC.

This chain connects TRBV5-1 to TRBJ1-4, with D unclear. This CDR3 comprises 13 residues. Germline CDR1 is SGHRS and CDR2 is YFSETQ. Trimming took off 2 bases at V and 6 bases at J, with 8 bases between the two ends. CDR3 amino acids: CASSFRVDEKLFF. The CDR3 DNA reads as TGCGCCAGCAGCTTTCGGGTAGATGAAAAACTGTTTTTT.

The CDR3 sequence: CASSLWGLTYEQYF. The CDR3 DNA reads as TGTGCCAGCAGCTTATGGGGCCTAACCTACGAGCAGTACTTC. The chain has TRBV7-2 and TRBJ2-7, with D tentatively TRBD1 (5 bases). The germline V gene has CDR1 SGHTA and CDR2 FQGNSA. This CDR3 is built from 14 residues. V lost 2 bases and J lost 2, with 10 bases in between.

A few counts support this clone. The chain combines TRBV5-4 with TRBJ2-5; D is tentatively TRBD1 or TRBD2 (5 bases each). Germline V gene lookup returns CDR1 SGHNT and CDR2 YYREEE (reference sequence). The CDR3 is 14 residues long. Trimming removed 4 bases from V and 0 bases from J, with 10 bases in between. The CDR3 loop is CASSAREYQETQYF. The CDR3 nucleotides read TGTGCCAGCAGCGCCAGGGAGTACCAAGAGACCCAGTACTTC.

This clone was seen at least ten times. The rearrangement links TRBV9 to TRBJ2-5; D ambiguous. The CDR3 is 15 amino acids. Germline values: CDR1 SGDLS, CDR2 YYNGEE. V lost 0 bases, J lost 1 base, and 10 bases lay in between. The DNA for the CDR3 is TGTGCCAGCAGCGTAGCTACCTGGTCCCAAGAGACCCAGTACTTC. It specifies CASSVATWSQETQYF.

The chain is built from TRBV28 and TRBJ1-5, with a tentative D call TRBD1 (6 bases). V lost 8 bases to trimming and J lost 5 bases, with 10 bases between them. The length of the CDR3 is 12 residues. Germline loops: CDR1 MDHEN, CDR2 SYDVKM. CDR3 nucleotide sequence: TGTGCCAGCGGGGGGCCCGATCAGCCCCAGCATTTT. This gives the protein CASGGPDQPQHF.

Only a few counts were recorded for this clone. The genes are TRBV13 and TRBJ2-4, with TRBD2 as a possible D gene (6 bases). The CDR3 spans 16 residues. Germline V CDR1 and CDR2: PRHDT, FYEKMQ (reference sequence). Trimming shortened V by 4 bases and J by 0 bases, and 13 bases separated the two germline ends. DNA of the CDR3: TGTGCCAGCAGCTCCGGGACTTCCCTAGCCAAAAACATTCAGTACTTC. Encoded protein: CASSSGTSLAKNIQYF.